A selection of T cell receptor beta chains follows, all from one sample in a study of T-cell memory formation after mild COVID-19. TCRdb passed the 5' RACE reads through MiXCR, listing each CDR3 protein once. Of about 290,000 distinct CDR3 sequences in the sample, 15% to 20% are singletons; the top ten hold about a fifth. The sequenced sample was PBMCs or a T cell subset sorted from them (not recorded which). The receptors derive from a man aged 18-30 years who had mild COVID-19 (a few samples of this study predate the infection). Cell type and time point are not known. The CDR3 runs from the conserved cysteine through the conserved F or W. A D gene is named only where the DNA matches it firmly.

>NA|TRBJ2-7|TRBV24-1
CATSQSYEQYF
>NA|TRBJ2-2|TRBV5-8
CASRERGPGTGELFF
>TRBD1|TRBJ1-1|TRBV7-3
CASQGQANTEAFF
>NA|TRBJ2-3|TRBV7-2
CASSLGSGGTDTQYF
>NA|TRBJ2-3|TRBV6-1
CASSDRAAGSPDTQYF
>TRBD2|TRBJ2-1|TRBV5-6
CAGTSGGPFSYNEQFF
>NA|TRBJ2-3|TRBV2
CASSEGAHTDTQYF
>NA|TRBJ2-3|TRBV28
CASTPAGSEDTQYF
>NA|TRBJ1-2|TRBV20-1
CSAGSGGVINGYTF
>NA|TRBJ2-1|TRBV9
CASSPIGGWDEQFF
>NA|TRBJ1-5|TRBV6-6
CASRWGAGSNQPQHF
>NA|TRBJ1-4|TRBV6-6
CASSYSRAGNPTNEKLFF
>TRBD2|TRBJ2-1|TRBV12-3/TRBV12-4
CASSFERGEQFF
>NA|TRBJ2-1|TRBV12-3/TRBV12-4
CASSRPPPGAEQFF
>TRBD1|TRBJ1-2|TRBV10-3
CAISERGTVNGYTF
>NA|TRBJ1-1|TRBV6-6
CASRPQGSTEAFF
>NA|TRBJ1-2|TRBV12-3/TRBV12-4
CASSRDARGLSF
>TRBD1|TRBJ1-1|TRBV7-9
CASSSWGQGAEAFF
>NA|TRBJ2-3|TRBV7-2
CASSSYADTQYF
>TRBD1|TRBJ1-5|TRBV28
CASGGQGAGFQPQHF
>NA|TRBJ1-2|TRBV12-3/TRBV12-4
CASSLQGSDGYTF
>NA|TRBJ1-1|TRBV19
CASSVEAGRTTEAFF